Each of the 27 T cell receptor beta chains below was sequenced from the same sample in a study of Graves' ophthalmopathy and Graves' hyperthyroidism. Amplification targeted the TCR beta CDR3 regions, with RNA transcripts as the source material. The workflow started with a first-round RT-PCR run with HTBI primers and then moved on to a second-round multiplex PCR. TCRdb reprocessed the multiplex PCR reads with MiXCR, giving one entry per CDR3 protein. The table lists just over 600,000 distinct CDR3 sequences, approximately 21% of them singletons. The sample was peripheral blood. The receptors here all came from a woman aged 18-30 years with stable Graves' hyperthyroidism. Some clones in this sample may be carry-over from other donors' samples.

This clonotype was detected ten times or more. This chain uses TRBV15 with TRBJ2-7; D tentatively reads TRBD1 or TRBD2 (6 bases each). CDR1 and CDR2 from the germline V gene are LNHNV and YYDKDF (reference sequence). The CDR3 covers 17 residues. V was cut by 1 base and J by 4 bases, with 20 bases left in between. The CDR3 bases are TGTGCCACCAGCAGAGGCCTCTTGGGGGGCACGGGTTACGAGCAGTACTTC. It is translated as CATSRGLLGGTGYEQYF.

Ten or more counts support this clonotype. The V gene is TRBV30, the J gene TRBJ1-1; D is unresolved. Germline CDR1 is GTSNPN and CDR2 is SVGIG (reference sequence). The CDR3 contains 13 residues. Trimming removed 0 bases at V and 1 base at J, with 6 bases between. The CDR3, as DNA: TGTGCCTGGAGTGTAGGGAAGAACACTGAAGCTTTCTTT. Amino acids: CAWSVGKNTEAFF.

This clonotype was seen ten or more times. The CDR3 region is CASSPTGMETQYF. Here the CDR3 DNA reads TGTGCCAGTAGTCCTACAGGGATGGAGACCCAGTACTTC. This sequence joins TRBV19 and TRBJ2-5; tentative D call: TRBD1 (6 bases). Trimming pared 5 bases from V and 5 bases from J, leaving 12 bases between. The CDR3 has 13 residues. The germline CDR1 and CDR2 sequences are LNHDA and SQIVND (reference sequence). The full variable domain, rest sourced from reference TRBV19 and TRBJ2-5, is DGGITQSPKYLFRKEGQNVTLSCEQNLNHDAMYWYRQDPGQGLRLIYYSQIVNDFQKGDIAEGYSVSREKKESFPLTVTSAQKNPTAFYLCASSPTGMETQYFGPGTRLLVL.

This chain links TRBV6-1 with TRBJ1-1; D is unresolved. V was pared by 0 bases and J by 4 bases, with 12 bases between. Germline assignment: CDR1 MNHNS and CDR2 SASEGT. This CDR3 comprises 15 residues. CDR3 coding DNA: TGTGCCAGCAGTGAAGCGCCAGGTCTCGGCACTGAAGCTTTCTTT. It specifies CASSEAPGLGTEAFF.

At least ten counts were recorded for this clonotype. V and J are TRBV13 and TRBJ1-2, with D possibly matching TRBD1 (6 bases). The CDR3 runs 11 residues. CDR1 and CDR2 (germline): PRHDT, FYEKMQ (reference sequence). Trimming shortened V by 6 bases and J by 10 bases, and 12 bases separated the two germline ends. The CDR3 protein is CASRQGPSYTF. CDR3 nucleotide sequence: TGTGCCAGCAGACAGGGACCCTCCTACACCTTC.

There are many counts of this clonotype. CDR3 bases: TGTGCCAGCAGCCCCGGGAGGGGTCAGCCCCAGCATTTT. Protein sequence: CASSPGRGQPQHF. The rearrangement uses TRBV7-2 and TRBJ1-5; D is possibly TRBD1 (5 bases). V dropped 5 bases and J dropped 6 bases, with 11 bases sitting between them. The CDR3 extends over 13 amino acids. The germline V gene has CDR1 SGHTA and CDR2 FQGNSA.

This chain joins TRBV7-8 and TRBJ1-5, with D possibly being TRBD1 (6 bases). The length of the CDR3 is 15 residues. Trimming stripped 3 bases from V and 6 bases from J, with 15 bases between. Germline assignment: CDR1 SGHVS and CDR2 FQNEAQ. CDR3 sequence (DNA): TGTGCCAGCAGCTTGTTACAGGGTGGAGGTCAGCCCCAGCATTTT. Residues: CASSLLQGGGQPQHF.

This clonotype was detected a few times. The rearrangement links TRBV6-1 to TRBJ2-5; 8 bases match TRBD2. The V gene's germline CDR1 is MNHNS and CDR2 SASEGT. The CDR3 contains 14 residues. The V and J ends lost 6 bases and 10 bases, in that order; junction bases with no gene match: 13. The CDR3 region has the DNA TGTGCCAGCAGCCAGGGGACTAGAGGAGGGGGCCAGTACTTC. Its translation is CASSQGTRGGGQYF.

The sample holds many counts of this clonotype. The chain is built from TRBV29-1 and TRBJ1-1; 7 nucleotides align to TRBD1. V shed 3 bases, J shed 4 bases, and the junction held 5 bases outside the gene matches. Germline V gene sequence: CDR1 SQVTM, CDR2 ANQGSEA. The CDR3 extends over 13 amino acids. CDR3 in amino acids: CSVDRDSSTEAFF. CDR3 DNA: TGCAGCGTTGACCGGGACAGCTCCACTGAAGCTTTCTTT.

This clonotype was picked up many times. The chain employs TRBV19 and TRBJ1-6; D not certain. Germline lookup yields CDR1 LNHDA and CDR2 SQIVND (reference sequence). V lost 3 bases to trimming and J lost 7 bases, with 13 bases between them. The CDR3 covers 15 residues. The CDR3: CASSMAVGSNSPLHF. The CDR3 DNA sequence: TGTGCCAGTAGTATGGCGGTCGGCAGCAATTCACCCCTCCACTTT.

In regard to this clonotype: Just one base apart from a much larger clone, this may be a read error. The CDR3 ends on some other residue instead of the conserved phenylalanine or tryptophan, so this is likely a read error. J is TRBJ1-2 and V is TRBV5-6; 8 bases match TRBD1. The ends lost 1 base at V and 8 bases at J; junction bases unmatched: 7. Germline V gene lookup returns CDR1 SGHDT and CDR2 YYEEEE. This CDR3 is 14 amino acids long. As DNA, the CDR3 is TGTGCCAGCAGCTTGATCGCCCAGGGGGCCGGCTACACCGTC. Translation: CASSLIAQGAGYTV.

At least ten counts were recorded for this clonotype. This chain connects TRBV27 to TRBJ2-2; unclear D gene. Per the germline V gene, CDR1 is MNHEY and CDR2 is SMNVEV (reference sequence). The V gene lost 3 bases and the J gene lost 4 bases, with 9 bases spanning the gap. CDR3 length equals 14 residues. The CDR3 sequence is CASSFAVTTGELFF. CDR3 DNA sequence: TGTGCCAGCAGTTTTGCGGTAACCACCGGGGAGCTGTTTTTT.

This clonotype was recorded at least ten times. V gene TRBV20-1 combines with J gene TRBJ2-7; possibly TRBD2 for D (5 bases). The CDR3 sequence is 13 residues long. Germline assignment: CDR1 DFQATT and CDR2 SNEGSKA (reference sequence). V was pared by 3 bases and J by 0 bases, with 9 bases between. The CDR3 reads CSARVGSSYEQYF. The CDR3 DNA reads as TGCAGTGCTAGGGTAGGGAGCTCCTACGAGCAGTACTTC.

This clonotype appeared a few times. The chain recombines TRBV6-2 or TRBV6-3 with TRBJ1-1; the D is unclear. V gave up 0 bases and J gave up 7 bases, with 12 bases separating them. Germline V lookup: CDR1 MNHEY, CDR2 SVGEGT. This CDR3 has 14 amino acids. CDR3 sequence: CASSYSELVNEAFF. The CDR3, as DNA: TGTGCCAGCAGTTACTCAGAACTTGTGAATGAAGCTTTCTTT.

This clonotype was seen repeatedly, ten times or more. This chain links TRBV6-5 with TRBJ1-1, with D possibly TRBD1 on 5 matching bases. CDR1 is MNHEY, CDR2 SVGAGI, per germline. With 4 bases removed from V and 0 bases from J, the gap between germline ends came to 12 bases. The CDR3 sequence is 15 residues long. The chain's CDR3 is CASSFSTAMNTEAFF. CDR3 nucleotides: TGTGCCAGCAGTTTTTCGACAGCGATGAACACTGAAGCTTTCTTT.

This clonotype was recorded at least ten times. The chain has TRBV29-1 and TRBJ1-2; D not certain. Trimming cost V 2 bases and J 3 bases, with 10 bases left between them. The CDR3 has 13 amino acids. From germline, CDR1 is SQVTM and CDR2 ANQGSEA. CDR3 nucleotide sequence: TGCAGCGTTGAATGGTCAGGCGACTATGGCTACACCTTC. Protein product: CSVEWSGDYGYTF.

This clonotype was seen only a few times. This may be a read error: a much more frequent sequence differs by one nucleotide. The gene calls are TRBV28 and TRBJ1-6, with 9 bases identical to TRBD1. CDR1 and CDR2 (germline): MDHEN, SYDVKM. The CDR3 runs to 15 residues. CDR3 in amino acids: CANSQGTGSDSPLHF. CDR3 bases: TGTGCCAACAGTCAAGGGACAGGGTCGGATTCACCCCTCCACTTT. The full variable domain, in which reference TRBV28 and TRBJ1-6 provide the parts outside the CDR3, is DVKVTQSSRYLVKRTGEKVFLECVQDMDHENMFWYRQDPGLGLRLIYFSYDVKMKEKGDIPEGYSVSREKKERFSLILESASTNQTSMYLCANSQGTGSDSPLHFGNGTRLTVT.

This clonotype was seen a few times. J is TRBJ1-3 and V is TRBV3-1; 7 nucleotides align to TRBD1. This CDR3 spans 15 amino acids. The V gene's germline CDR1 is LGHDT and CDR2 YNNKEL (reference sequence). After removal of 4 bases from V and 0 bases from J, the junction contained 3 bases not matched to a gene. The CDR3 spells CASSPWDSSGNTIYF. In DNA form, the CDR3 reads TGTGCCAGCAGCCCATGGGACAGCTCTGGAAACACCATATATTTT.

On this clonotype: One junction end does not reproduce the germline sequence, and a read error may be involved. The chain recombines TRBV12-3 or TRBV12-4 with TRBJ1-3; D unclear. The CDR3 has 13 amino acids. The CDR3 loop reads CTSSSFSGYTIYF. The CDR3 DNA sequence: TGTACCAGCAGCAGTTTCTCTGGATACACCATATATTTT.

This clonotype was detected only a few times. A much larger clone differs from this one at a single base, so this may be a read error. The rearrangement joins TRBV2 to TRBJ1-2, with D uncertain. Trimming stripped 6 bases from V and 12 bases from J, with 14 bases between. Germline CDR1 and CDR2: SNHLY and FYNNEI. This CDR3 is 11 amino acids long. The CDR3 region is CASSWPGSHTF. In nucleotides, the CDR3 is TGTGCCAGCAGCTGGCCTGGTAGCCACACCTTC.

The J gene is TRBJ1-2, the V gene TRBV11-2, with a tentative D call TRBD1 (5 bases). CDR1 and CDR2 (germline): SGHAT, FQNNGV. The CDR3 is 18 residues long. V was cut by 1 base and J by 4 bases, with 22 bases left in between. DNA for the CDR3: TGTGCCAGCAGCTTAGGTTTCAGGAAGGGGTTCCAGGGCTATGGCTACACCTTC. It specifies CASSLGFRKGFQGYGYTF.

This clonotype has at least ten counts. The V gene is TRBV11-2, the J gene TRBJ2-2; D possibly corresponds to TRBD2 (6 bases). The CDR3 covers 14 residues. Trimming took off 5 bases at V and 5 bases at J, with 12 bases between the two ends. Germline lookup yields CDR1 SGHAT and CDR2 FQNNGV. The CDR3 reads CASSRLARTGELFF. The CDR3 nucleotides are TGTGCCAGCAGCCGCCTAGCGAGGACCGGGGAGCTGTTTTTT.

This clonotype was picked up many times. J is TRBJ2-5 and V is TRBV12-3 or TRBV12-4, with D possibly called TRBD1 or TRBD2 (5 bases each). V was cut by 3 bases and J by 3 bases, with 11 bases left in between. The CDR3 is 14 residues long. CDR3 sequence reads: CASSFGMGEETQYF. CDR3 coding DNA: TGTGCCAGCAGTTTTGGTATGGGGGAAGAGACCCAGTACTTC.

This clonotype was observed at least ten times. V is TRBV28 and J is TRBJ2-4; 7 nucleotides agree with TRBD2. Germline V gives CDR1 MDHEN, CDR2 SYDVKM. With V trimmed by 2 bases and J by 9 bases, 7 bases remained unmatched. This CDR3 has 14 residues. CDR3 protein: CASSLHPGGLIQYF. Here the CDR3 DNA reads TGTGCCAGCAGTTTACATCCGGGAGGTCTCATTCAGTACTTC.

This clonotype was counted many times. The chain links TRBV12-5 to TRBJ2-7; tentatively, D is TRBD1 or TRBD2 (6 bases each). Per the germline V gene, CDR1 is LGHNT and CDR2 is FRNRAP. Trimming removed 9 bases from V and 3 bases from J, with 18 bases in between. The CDR3 is 14 residues long. The CDR3 is CASSKRGANYEQYF. In nucleotides, the CDR3 is TGTGCTAGCTCGAAGAGGGGGGCTAACTACGAGCAGTACTTC.

The chain has TRBV15 and TRBJ1-1; possibly TRBD1 for D (5 bases). Trimming pared 4 bases from V and 1 base from J, leaving 10 bases between. Per the germline V gene, CDR1 is LNHNV and CDR2 is YYDKDF (reference sequence). The CDR3 extends over 14 amino acids. CDR3 sequence reads: CATSTTRGNTEAFF. The DNA for the CDR3 is TGTGCCACCAGCACCACAAGGGGGAACACTGAAGCTTTCTTT.

This clonotype came up many times. The V gene is TRBV29-1, the J gene TRBJ1-1, with D tentatively TRBD1 (5 bases). V lost 6 bases to trimming and J lost 7 bases, with 24 bases between them. CDR3 length: 15 amino acids. CDR1 and CDR2 from the germline V gene are SQVTM and ANQGSEA. CDR3 amino acids: CSVGQKQGAHGEAFF. The CDR3 DNA sequence: TGCAGCGTCGGCCAAAAGCAGGGCGCGCATGGTGAAGCTTTCTTT.